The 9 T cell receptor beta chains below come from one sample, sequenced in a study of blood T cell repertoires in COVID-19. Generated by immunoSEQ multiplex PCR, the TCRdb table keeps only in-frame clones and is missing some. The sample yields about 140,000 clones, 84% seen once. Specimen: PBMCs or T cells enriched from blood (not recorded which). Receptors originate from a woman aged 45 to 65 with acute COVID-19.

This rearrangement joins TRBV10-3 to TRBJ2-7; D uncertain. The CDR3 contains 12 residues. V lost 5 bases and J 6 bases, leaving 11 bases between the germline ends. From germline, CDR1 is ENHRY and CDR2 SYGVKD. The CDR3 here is CAISQHAREQYF. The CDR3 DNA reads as TGTGCCATCAGTCAACATGCCCGCGAGCAGTACTTC.

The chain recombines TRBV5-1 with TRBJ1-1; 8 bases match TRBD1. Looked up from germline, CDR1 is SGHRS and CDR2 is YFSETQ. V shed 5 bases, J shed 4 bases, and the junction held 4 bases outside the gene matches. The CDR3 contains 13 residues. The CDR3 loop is CASSGDRFTEAFF. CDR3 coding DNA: TGCGCCAGCAGTGGGGACAGGTTCACTGAAGCTTTCTTT.

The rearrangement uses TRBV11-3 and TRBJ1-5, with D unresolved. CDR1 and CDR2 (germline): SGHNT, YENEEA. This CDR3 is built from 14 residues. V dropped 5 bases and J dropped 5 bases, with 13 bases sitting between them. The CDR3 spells CASSAGEVYQPQHF. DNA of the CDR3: TGTGCCAGCAGCGCTGGCGAGGTGTATCAGCCCCAGCATTTT.

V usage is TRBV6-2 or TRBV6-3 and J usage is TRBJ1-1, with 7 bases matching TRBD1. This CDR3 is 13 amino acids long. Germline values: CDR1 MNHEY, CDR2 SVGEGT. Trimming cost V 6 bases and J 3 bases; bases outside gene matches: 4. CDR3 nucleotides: TGTGCCAGCAGCCCCACAGGGGACACTGAAGCTTTCTTT. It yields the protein CASSPTGDTEAFF.

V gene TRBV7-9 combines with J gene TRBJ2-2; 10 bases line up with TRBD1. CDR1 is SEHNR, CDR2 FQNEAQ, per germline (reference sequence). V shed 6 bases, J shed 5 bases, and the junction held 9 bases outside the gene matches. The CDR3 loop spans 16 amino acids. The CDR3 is CASRRDRGHRTGELFF. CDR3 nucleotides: TGTGCCAGCAGGCGGGACAGGGGCCATCGGACCGGGGAGCTGTTTTTT.

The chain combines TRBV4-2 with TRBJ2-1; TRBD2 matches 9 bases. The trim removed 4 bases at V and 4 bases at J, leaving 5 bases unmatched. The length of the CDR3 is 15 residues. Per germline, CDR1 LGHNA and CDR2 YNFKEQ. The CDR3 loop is CASSPLLAGYNEQFF. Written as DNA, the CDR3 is TGTGCCAGCAGCCCCTTGCTAGCGGGATACAATGAGCAGTTCTTC.

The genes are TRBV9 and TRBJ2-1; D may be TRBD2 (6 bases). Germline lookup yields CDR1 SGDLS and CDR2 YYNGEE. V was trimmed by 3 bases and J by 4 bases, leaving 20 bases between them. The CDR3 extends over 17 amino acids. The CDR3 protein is CASSATQEGTAYNEQFF. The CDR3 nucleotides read TGTGCCAGCAGCGCCACTCAGGAGGGGACGGCTTACAATGAGCAGTTCTTC.

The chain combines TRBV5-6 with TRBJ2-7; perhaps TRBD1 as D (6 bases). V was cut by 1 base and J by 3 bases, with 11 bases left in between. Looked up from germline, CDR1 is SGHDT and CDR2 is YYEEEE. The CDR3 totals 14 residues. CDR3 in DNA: TGTGCCAGCAGCTTGTGGGACACGTACTACGAGCAGTACTTC. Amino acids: CASSLWDTYYEQYF.

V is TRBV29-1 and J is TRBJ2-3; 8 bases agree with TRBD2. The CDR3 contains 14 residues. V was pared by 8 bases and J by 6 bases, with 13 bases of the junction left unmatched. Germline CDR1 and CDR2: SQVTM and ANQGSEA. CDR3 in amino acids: CSSDSGSDVDTQYF. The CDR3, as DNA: TGCAGCTCCGACAGCGGGAGCGACGTCGATACGCAGTATTTT.